What follows are 5 T cell receptor beta chains derived from one specimen sequenced in a study of shared clonotypes between healthy human individuals (dated by TCRdb to 2018 to 2020). CD8 naive samples were CD45RO-negative cells positively selected for CCR7, giving a CD45RA+CCR7+ population that excluded TemRA cells. The protocol used for the library was the immunoSEQ multiplex PCR assay. TCRdb provides this immuneACCESS table in a form limited to in-frame rearrangements. Some clones are lacking; in checked studies, under half of them reflect an unresolved V gene, and why the rest are absent is not known. A total of about 590,000 clones appear in this sample, 95% of them only once. The top ten clonotypes cover approximately 0.1% of the sample. Sequences were obtained from naive CD8+ T cells sorted from blood. The sample's cell subset or site label is to be understood as: CD45RA+CCR7+. The receptors here all came from a woman younger than 45 in good health.

The rearrangement joins TRBV19 to TRBJ1-5; D is possibly TRBD1 (5 bases). V lost 2 bases and J 7 bases, leaving 15 bases between the germline ends. CDR3 length: 15 residues. Germline V gene data show CDR1 as LNHDA and CDR2 as SQIVND (reference sequence). CDR3 region: CASSISAGPGQPQHF. CDR3 sequence (DNA): TGTGCCAGTAGTATATCGGCAGGGCCCGGGCAGCCCCAGCATTTT.

The chain employs TRBV7-9 and TRBJ1-3; the D gene is possibly TRBD1 (5 bases). The CDR3 consists of 14 residues. The germline V gene encodes CDR1 SEHNR and CDR2 FQNEAQ (reference sequence). Trimming pared 4 bases from V and 9 bases from J, leaving 16 bases between. The CDR3 DNA follows: TGTGCCAGCAGCTCAGGGACGTCGGTTATCACCATATATTTT. Translation gives CASSSGTSVITIYF.

This chain joins TRBV27 and TRBJ1-1, with 7 bases aligning to TRBD1. V dropped 6 bases and J dropped 1; count of bases not matched to a gene: 23. CDR3 length equals 20 residues. Germline lookup yields CDR1 MNHEY and CDR2 SMNVEV (reference sequence). The CDR3 reads CASRGRRPGQRITKNTEAFF. The DNA for the CDR3 is TGTGCCAGCAGGGGAAGACGCCCGGGACAGAGGATTACTAAGAACACTGAAGCTTTCTTT.

The V and J genes are TRBV6-5 and TRBJ2-1, with D tentatively TRBD2 (6 bases). Germline V gene lookup returns CDR1 MNHEY and CDR2 SVGAGI. V was pared by 2 bases and J by 10 bases, with 15 bases between. There are 14 residues in the CDR3. This CDR3 reads CASSYRDRGTEQFF. In nucleotides, the CDR3 is TGTGCCAGCAGTTACCGGGACCGGGGGACCGAGCAGTTCTTC.

This clone was detected once. The chain couples TRBV9 to TRBJ1-2; D is ambiguous. Trimming pared 3 bases from V and 2 bases from J, leaving 20 bases between. The CDR3 totals 17 residues. The germline CDR1 and CDR2 sequences are SGDLS and YYNGEE. The CDR3, as DNA: TGTGCCAGCAGCGCCCCGATGGAGCTCGTGGAGAACTATGGCTACACCTTC. It yields the protein CASSAPMELVENYGYTF.